This TCR beta chain comes out of a study of human T cells and chemical hapten exposure. Study-wide points: PT1 expanded TCR numbers rose with patch test score.

The CDR3 spans 16 residues. With 4 bases removed from V and 2 bases from J, the gap between germline ends came to 15 bases. CDR1 is SQVTM and CDR2 is ANQGSEA in the germline V gene. Time point: pre-sensitization, week 0. The treatment: therapeutic diphenylcyclopropenone sensitization with weekly scalp DPC. Unique molecular identifiers were attached to individual cDNA molecules during library preparation. The authors' processing: A per-sample median of roughly 91,000 TCRs was observed, with a range of roughly 20,000 to 690,600. In TCRdb, the RACE reads were re-called with MiXCR into one record per CDR3 protein. The V and J calls reflect TCRdb's pipeline rather than the authors' work. The data hold some 330,000 distinct CDR3 sequences, with approximately 5% observed a single time. This clonotype was seen many times. No antigen is known for it.

The chain joins TRBV29-1 to TRBJ2-6; a possible D gene is TRBD1 (6 bases). The starting material was whole blood, obtained in connection with sensitization to the hapten diphenylcyclopropenone (DPC). The TCR sequence derives from a woman aged 18-35 years with alopecia areata. Some clones in this sample may be carry-over from other donors' samples. The CDR3 DNA sequence: TGCAGCGTTGCTGGCAGGGGTCCCCCTGGGGCCAACGTCCTGACTTTC. It yields the protein CSVAGRGPPGANVLTF.